This T cell receptor (beta chain) appears in the sequencing data of a study of CD8+ T cells in alopecia areata. General study points: Uncertain still, given a single nonresponder, is whether baseline CD8+ expansion links to response.

Regarding this clone: No antigen is known for it.

V lost 5 bases, J lost 5 bases, and 8 bases stayed unmatched. The CDR3 is 16 amino acids. Germline V gene sequence: CDR1 SGHVS, CDR2 FQNEAQ. Treatment here: oral pan-JAK inhibitor, 5-10 mg twice daily. It was cDNA, reverse transcribed from extracted RNA, that served as the sequencing template. Clones were read by immunoSEQ multiplex PCR, and TCRdb kept only the in-frame ones, dropping some. Of about 200,000 clones detected, more than 30% appear once; the ten largest clones hold around 0.48%. The sequence was obtained from a human donor with alopecia areata. Specimen: CD4+ T cells sorted from blood, collected around week 30, from a patient treated with tofacitinib. The rearrangement joins TRBV7-8 to TRBJ2-3, with 12 bases aligning to TRBD2. CDR3 protein: CASSPVGLAGRDTQYF. CDR3 coding DNA: TGTGCCAGCAGCCCCGTCGGACTAGCGGGGAGAGATACGCAGTATTTT.